This T cell receptor beta chain was recovered during a study of cytomegalovirus exposure and HLA in healthy donors. Study details: The 120 validation repertoires, a later analysis reported, used the same platform as the approximately 670 repertoires from the first cohort. Study-level findings and limits: In vitro experiments confirmed that three CMV-associated chains were specific for CMV antigens. Investigators reported some 150 TCR beta chains as tied to cytomegalovirus.

Germline assignment: CDR1 PRHDT and CDR2 FYEKMQ (reference sequence). V lost 4 bases, J lost 0 bases, and 10 bases lay in between. This CDR3 spans 16 amino acids. Repertoires were generated with immunoSEQ multiplex PCR, while TCRdb's copy carries only in-frame clones and drops some. The sample holds tens of thousands of clones, approximately 97% seen once. The donors were members of the roughly 130-subject validation cohort (separate from the approximately 730-subject first cohort). Notes on this clone: What it binds is unknown.

This TCR came from a man aged 18 to 30 in good health and CMV-seronegative. Sequenced material: PBMCs. The genes are TRBV13 and TRBJ2-6; D remains ambiguous. CDR3 nucleotide sequence: TGTGCCAGCAGCTCCCTGGGCAACTCTGGGGCCAACGTCCTGACTTTC. This encodes CASSSLGNSGANVLTF.